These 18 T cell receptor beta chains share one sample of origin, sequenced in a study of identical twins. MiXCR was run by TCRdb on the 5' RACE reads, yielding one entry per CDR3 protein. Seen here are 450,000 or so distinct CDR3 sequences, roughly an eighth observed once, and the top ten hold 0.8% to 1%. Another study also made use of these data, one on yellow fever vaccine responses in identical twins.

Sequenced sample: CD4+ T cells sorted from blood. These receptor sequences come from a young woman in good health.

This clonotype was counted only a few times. The CDR3 protein is CASGPTVAYEQYF. The CDR3 DNA reads as TGTGCCAGCGGCCCCACGGTCGCCTACGAGCAGTACTTC. The chain employs TRBV28 and TRBJ2-7; no reliable D call. The CDR3 extends over 13 amino acids. The V gene's germline CDR1 is MDHEN and CDR2 SYDVKM. The V end lost 8 bases, the J end lost 2 bases, and 13 bases lay between the germline ends. The variable domain in full, completed from reference TRBV28 and TRBJ2-7, reads DVKVTQSSRYLVKRTGEKVFLECVQDMDHENMFWYRQDPGLGLRLIYFSYDVKMKEKGDIPEGYSVSREKKERFSLILESASTNQTSMYLCASGPTVAYEQYFGPGTRLTVT.

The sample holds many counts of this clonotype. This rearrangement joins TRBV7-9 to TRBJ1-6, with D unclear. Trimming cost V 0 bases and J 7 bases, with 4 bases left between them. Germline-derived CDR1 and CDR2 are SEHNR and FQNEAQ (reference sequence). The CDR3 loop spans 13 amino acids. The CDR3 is CASSLALNSPLHF. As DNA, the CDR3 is TGTGCCAGCAGCTTAGCCTTGAATTCACCCCTCCACTTT.

For the CDR3, the DNA is TGTGCCAGCAGTAGCCGGGCCGCATCCTACGAGCAGTACTTC. Protein sequence: CASSSRAASYEQYF. The chain is built from TRBV6-1 and TRBJ2-7; D is undetermined. In germline, CDR1 is MNHNS, CDR2 SASEGT. The ends were cut back, 5 bases at V and 1 base at J, with 12 bases in the middle. This CDR3 is built from 14 residues.

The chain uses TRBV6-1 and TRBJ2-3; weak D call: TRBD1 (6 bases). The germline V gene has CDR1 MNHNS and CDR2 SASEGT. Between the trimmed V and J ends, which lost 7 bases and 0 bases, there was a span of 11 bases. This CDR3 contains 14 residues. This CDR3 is CASKDRPSTDTQYF. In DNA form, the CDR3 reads TGTGCCAGCAAGGACAGACCTAGCACAGATACGCAGTATTTT.

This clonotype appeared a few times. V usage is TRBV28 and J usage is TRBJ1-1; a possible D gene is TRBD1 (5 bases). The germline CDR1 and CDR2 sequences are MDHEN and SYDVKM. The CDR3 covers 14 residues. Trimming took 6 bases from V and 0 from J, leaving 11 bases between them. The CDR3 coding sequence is TGTGCCAGCAGCTGGGGGGTGCTGAACACTGAAGCTTTCTTT. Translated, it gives CASSWGVLNTEAFF.

This CDR3 reads CASSLRGQGGEQYF. DNA for the CDR3: TGTGCCAGCAGTTTAAGGGGGCAGGGTGGCGAGCAGTACTTC. The chain joins TRBV12-3 or TRBV12-4 to TRBJ2-7; TRBD1 agrees at 7 bases. J was trimmed by 6 bases and V by 2 bases; bases with no gene match: 7. This CDR3 spans 14 amino acids.

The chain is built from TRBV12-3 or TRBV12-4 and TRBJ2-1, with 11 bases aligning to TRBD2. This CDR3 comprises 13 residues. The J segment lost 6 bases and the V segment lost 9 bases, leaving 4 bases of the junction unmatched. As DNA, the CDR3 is TGTGCCAGTGACCTAGCGGGGGGCAATGAGCAGTTCTTC. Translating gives CASDLAGGNEQFF.

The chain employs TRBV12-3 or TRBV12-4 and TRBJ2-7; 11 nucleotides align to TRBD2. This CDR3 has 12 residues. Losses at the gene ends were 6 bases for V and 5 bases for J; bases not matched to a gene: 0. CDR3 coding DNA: TGTGCCAGCAGACTAGCGGGAGACGAGCAGTACTTC. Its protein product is CASRLAGDEQYF.

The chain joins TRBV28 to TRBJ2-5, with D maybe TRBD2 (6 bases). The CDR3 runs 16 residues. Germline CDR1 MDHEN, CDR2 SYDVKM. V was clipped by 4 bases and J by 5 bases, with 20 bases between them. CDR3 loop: CASSSPGGPPTETQYF. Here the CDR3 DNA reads TGTGCCAGCAGTTCACCCGGGGGACCCCCCACGGAGACCCAGTACTTC.

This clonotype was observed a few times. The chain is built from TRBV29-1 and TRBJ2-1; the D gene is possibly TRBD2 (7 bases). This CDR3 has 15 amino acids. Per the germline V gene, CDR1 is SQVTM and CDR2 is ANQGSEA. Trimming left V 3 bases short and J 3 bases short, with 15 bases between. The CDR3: CSVEGGQRNYNEQFF. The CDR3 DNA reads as TGCAGCGTTGAGGGGGGGCAGCGGAACTACAATGAGCAGTTCTTC.

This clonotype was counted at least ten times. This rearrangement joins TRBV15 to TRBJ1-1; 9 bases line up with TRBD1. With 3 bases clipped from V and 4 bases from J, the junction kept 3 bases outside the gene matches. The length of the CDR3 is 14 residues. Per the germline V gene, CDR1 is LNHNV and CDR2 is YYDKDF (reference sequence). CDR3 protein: CATSRGQGATEAFF. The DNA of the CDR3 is TGTGCCACCAGCAGGGGACAGGGAGCCACTGAAGCTTTCTTT.

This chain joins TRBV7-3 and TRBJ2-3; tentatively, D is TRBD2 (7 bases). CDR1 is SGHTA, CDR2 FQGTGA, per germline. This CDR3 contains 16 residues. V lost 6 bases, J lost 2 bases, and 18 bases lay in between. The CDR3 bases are TGTGCCAGCAGTCCGGGGGGCGCCCCTTCCACAGATACGCAGTATTTT. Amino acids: CASSPGGAPSTDTQYF. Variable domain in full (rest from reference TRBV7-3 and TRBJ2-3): GAGVSQTPSNKVTEKGKYVELRCDPISGHTALYWYRQSLGQGPEFLIYFQGTGAADDSGLPNDRFFAVRPEGSVSTLKIQRTERGDSAVYLCASSPGGAPSTDTQYFGPGTRLTVL.

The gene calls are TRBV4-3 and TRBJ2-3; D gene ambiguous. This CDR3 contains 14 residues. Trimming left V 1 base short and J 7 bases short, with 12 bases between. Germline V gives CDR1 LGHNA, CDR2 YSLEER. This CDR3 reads CASSQGSMAYTQYF. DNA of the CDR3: TGCGCCAGCAGCCAAGGGTCGATGGCGTATACGCAGTATTTT.

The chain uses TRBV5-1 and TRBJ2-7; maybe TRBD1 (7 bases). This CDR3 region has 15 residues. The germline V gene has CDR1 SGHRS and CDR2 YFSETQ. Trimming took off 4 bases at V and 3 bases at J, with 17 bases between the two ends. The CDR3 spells CASSGGTADYYEQYF. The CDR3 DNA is TGCGCCAGCAGCGGCGGGACAGCCGATTACTACGAGCAGTACTTC. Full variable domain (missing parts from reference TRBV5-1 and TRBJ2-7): KAGVTQTPRYLIKTRGQQVTLSCSPISGHRSVSWYQQTPGQGLQFLFEYFSETQRNKGNFPGRFSGRQFSNSRSEMNVSTLELGDSALYLCASSGGTADYYEQYFGPGTRLTVT.

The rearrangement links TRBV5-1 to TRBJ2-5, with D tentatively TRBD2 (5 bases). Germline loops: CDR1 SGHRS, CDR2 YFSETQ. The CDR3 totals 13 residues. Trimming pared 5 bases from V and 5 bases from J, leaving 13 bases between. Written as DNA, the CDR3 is TGCGCCAGCAGTGGACCGTCGGGGGAGACCCAGTACTTC. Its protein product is CASSGPSGETQYF.

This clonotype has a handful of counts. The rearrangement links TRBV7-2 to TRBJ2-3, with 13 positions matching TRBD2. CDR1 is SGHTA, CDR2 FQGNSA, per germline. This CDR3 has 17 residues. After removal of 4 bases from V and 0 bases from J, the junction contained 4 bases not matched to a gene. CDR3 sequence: CASSWTSGGTSTDTQYF. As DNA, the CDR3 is TGTGCCAGCAGCTGGACTAGCGGGGGAACTAGCACAGATACGCAGTATTTT. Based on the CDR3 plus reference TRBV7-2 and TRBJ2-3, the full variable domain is GAGVSQSPSNKVTEKGKDVELRCDPISGHTALYWYRQSLGQGLEFLIYFQGNSAPDKSGLPSDRFSAERTGGSVSTLTIQRTQQEDSAVYLCASSWTSGGTSTDTQYFGPGTRLTVL.

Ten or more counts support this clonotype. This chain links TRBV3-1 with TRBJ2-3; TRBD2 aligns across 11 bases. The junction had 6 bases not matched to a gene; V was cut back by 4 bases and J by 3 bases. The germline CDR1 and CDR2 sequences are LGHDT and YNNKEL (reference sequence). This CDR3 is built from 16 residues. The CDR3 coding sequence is TGTGCCAGCAGCCCAAATAGCGGGGGGGGGACAGATACGCAGTATTTT. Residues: CASSPNSGGGTDTQYF.

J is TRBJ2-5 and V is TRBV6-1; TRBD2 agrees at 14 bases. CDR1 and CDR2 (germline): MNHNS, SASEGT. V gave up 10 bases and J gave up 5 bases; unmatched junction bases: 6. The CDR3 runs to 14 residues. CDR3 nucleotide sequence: TGTGCCAAAGGACTAGCGGGAGGTCCCGAGACCCAGTACTTC. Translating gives CAKGLAGGPETQYF.